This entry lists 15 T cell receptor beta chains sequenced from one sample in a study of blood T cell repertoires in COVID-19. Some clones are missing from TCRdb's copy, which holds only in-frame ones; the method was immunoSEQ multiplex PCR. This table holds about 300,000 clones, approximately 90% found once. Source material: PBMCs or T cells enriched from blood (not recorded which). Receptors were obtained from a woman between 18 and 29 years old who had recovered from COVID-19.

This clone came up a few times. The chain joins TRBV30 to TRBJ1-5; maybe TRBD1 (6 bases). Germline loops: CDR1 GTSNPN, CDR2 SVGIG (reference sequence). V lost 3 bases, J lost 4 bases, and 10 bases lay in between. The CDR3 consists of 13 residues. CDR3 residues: CAWSRQENQPQHF. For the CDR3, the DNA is TGTGCCTGGAGCAGACAGGAAAATCAGCCCCAGCATTTT. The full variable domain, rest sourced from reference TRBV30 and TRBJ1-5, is SQTIHQWPATLVQPVGSPLSLECTVEGTSNPNLYWYRQAAGRGLQLLFYSVGIGQISSEVPQNLSASRPQDRQFILSSKKLLLSDSGFYLCAWSRQENQPQHFGDGTRLSIL.

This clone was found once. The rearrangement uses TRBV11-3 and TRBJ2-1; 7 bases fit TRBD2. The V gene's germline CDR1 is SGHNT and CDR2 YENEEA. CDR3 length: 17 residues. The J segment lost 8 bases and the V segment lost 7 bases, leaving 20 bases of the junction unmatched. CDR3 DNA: TGTGCCAGCACCCCTCGCCCTAGCGGCCCTCGAAGGCATGAGCAGTTCTTC. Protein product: CASTPRPSGPRRHEQFF.

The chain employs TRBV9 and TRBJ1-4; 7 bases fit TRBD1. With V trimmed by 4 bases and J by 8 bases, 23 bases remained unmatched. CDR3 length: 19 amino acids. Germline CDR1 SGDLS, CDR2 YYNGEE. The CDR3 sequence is CASSPRIGGRDSVREKLFF. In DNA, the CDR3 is TGTGCCAGCAGCCCTCGAATCGGCGGACGGGACAGCGTGCGGGAAAAACTGTTTTTT.

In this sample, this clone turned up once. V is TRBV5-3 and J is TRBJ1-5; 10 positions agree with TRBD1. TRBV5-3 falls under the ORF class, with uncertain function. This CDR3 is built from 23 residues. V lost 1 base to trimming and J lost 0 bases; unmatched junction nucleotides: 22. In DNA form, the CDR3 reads TGTGCCAGAAGCTTGCCAAATGGGACAGGGGTCCTTCTATTAAACCATAGCAATCAGCCCCAGCATTTT. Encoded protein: CARSLPNGTGVLLLNHSNQPQHF.

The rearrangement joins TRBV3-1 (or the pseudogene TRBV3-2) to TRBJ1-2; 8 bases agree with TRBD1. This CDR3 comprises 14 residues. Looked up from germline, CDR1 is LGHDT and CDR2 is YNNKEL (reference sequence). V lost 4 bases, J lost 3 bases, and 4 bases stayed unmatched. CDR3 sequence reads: CASSPAGGYYGYTF. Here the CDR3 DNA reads TGTGCCAGCAGCCCCGCAGGGGGCTACTATGGCTACACCTTC.

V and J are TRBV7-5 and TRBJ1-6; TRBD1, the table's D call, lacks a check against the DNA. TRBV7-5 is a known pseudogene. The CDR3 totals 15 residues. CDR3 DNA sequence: TGTGTCCACCCACGGAAGGGACAGGGATACTCACCCCTCCACTTT. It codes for CVHPRKGQGYSPLHF.

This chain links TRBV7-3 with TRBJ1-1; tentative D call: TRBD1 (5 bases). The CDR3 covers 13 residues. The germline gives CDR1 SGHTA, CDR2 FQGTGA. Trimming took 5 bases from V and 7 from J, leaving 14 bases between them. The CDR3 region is CASSLGQGYEAFF. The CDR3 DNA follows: TGTGCCAGCAGCCTAGGGCAGGGATATGAAGCTTTCTTT.

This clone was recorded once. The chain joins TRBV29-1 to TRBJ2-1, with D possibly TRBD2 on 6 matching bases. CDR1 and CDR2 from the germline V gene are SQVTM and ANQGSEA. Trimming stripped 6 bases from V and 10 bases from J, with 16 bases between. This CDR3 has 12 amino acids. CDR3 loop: CSVAQMGGEQFF. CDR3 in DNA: TGCAGCGTCGCCCAGATGGGAGGCGAGCAGTTCTTC.

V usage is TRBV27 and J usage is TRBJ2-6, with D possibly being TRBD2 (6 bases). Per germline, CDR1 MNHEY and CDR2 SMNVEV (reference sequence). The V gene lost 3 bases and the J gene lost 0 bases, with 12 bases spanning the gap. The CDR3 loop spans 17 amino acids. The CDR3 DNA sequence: TGTGCCAGCAGTTTTGGAGGGGCCACCTCTGGGGCCAACGTCCTGACTTTC. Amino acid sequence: CASSFGGATSGANVLTF.

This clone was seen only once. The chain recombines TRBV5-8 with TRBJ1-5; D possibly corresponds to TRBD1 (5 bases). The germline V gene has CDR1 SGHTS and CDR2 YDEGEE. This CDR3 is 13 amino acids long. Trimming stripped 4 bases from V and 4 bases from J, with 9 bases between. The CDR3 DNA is TGTGCCAGCAGCGGGGGGTTTAATCAGCCCCAGCATTTT. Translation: CASSGGFNQPQHF.

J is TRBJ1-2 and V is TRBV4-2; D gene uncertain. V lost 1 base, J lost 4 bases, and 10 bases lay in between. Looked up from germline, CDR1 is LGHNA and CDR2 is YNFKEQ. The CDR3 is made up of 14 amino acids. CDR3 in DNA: TGTGCCAGCAGCCAAGTTCCGGTCTCCTATGGCTACACCTTC. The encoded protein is CASSQVPVSYGYTF.

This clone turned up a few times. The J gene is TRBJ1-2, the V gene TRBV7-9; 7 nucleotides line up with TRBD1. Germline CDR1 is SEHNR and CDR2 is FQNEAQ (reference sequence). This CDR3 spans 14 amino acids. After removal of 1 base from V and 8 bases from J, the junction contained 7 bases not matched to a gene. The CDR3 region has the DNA TGTGCCAGCAGCTTAGTGGAGGGGGCTGGGGGCTACACCTTC. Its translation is CASSLVEGAGGYTF.

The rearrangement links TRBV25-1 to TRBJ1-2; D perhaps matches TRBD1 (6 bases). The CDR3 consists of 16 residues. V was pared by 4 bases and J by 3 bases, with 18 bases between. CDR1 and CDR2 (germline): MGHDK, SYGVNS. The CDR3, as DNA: TGTGCCAGCAGTGGATATACCGGGACATGGGACTATGGCTACACCTTC. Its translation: CASSGYTGTWDYGYTF.

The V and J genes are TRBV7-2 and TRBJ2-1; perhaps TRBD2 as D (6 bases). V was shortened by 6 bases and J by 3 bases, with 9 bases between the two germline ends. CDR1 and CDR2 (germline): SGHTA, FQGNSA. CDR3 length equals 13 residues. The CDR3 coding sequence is TGTGCCAGCAGATCGGGACTCTACAATGAGCAGTTCTTC. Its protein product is CASRSGLYNEQFF.

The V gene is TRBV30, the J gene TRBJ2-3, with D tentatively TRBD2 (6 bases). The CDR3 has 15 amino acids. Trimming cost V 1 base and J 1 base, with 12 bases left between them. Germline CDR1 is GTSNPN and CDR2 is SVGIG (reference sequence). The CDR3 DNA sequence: TGTGCCTGGAGTGACGGCTTAGCGGGCACAGATACGCAGTATTTT. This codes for CAWSDGLAGTDTQYF.